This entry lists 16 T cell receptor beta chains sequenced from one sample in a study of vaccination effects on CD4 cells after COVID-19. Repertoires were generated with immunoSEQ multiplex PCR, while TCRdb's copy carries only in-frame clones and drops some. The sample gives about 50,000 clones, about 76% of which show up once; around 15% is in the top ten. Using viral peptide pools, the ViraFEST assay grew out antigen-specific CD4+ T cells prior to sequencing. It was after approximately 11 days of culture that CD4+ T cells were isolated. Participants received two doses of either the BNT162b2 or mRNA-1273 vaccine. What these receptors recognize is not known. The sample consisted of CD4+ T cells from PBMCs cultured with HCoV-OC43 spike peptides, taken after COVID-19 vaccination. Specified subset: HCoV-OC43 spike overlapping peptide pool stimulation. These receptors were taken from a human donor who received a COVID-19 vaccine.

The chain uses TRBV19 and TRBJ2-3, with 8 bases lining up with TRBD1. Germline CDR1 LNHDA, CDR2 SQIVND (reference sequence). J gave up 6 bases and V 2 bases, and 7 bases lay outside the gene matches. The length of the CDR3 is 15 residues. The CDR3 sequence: CASSISGQVMDTQYF. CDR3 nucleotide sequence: TGTGCCAGTAGTATATCGGGACAGGTTATGGATACGCAGTATTTT.

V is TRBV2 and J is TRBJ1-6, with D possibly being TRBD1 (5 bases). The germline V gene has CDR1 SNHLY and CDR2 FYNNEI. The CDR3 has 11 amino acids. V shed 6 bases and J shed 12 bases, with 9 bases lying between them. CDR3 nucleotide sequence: TGTGCCAGCAGACGAAGGGGACCCCTCCACTTT. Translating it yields CASRRRGPLHF.

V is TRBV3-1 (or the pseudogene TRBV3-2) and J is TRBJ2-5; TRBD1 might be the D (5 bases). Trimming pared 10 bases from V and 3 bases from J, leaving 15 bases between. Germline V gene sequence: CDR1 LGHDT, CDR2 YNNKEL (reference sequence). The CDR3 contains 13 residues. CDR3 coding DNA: TGTGCCACCCTAGGGGTGAACGAAGAGACCCAGTACTTC. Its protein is CATLGVNEETQYF.

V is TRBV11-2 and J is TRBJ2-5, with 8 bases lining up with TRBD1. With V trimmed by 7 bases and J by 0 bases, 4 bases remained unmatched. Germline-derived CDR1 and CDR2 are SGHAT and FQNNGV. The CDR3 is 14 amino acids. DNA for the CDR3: TGTGCCAGCAACGACAGGGGAAACCAAGAGACCCAGTACTTC. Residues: CASNDRGNQETQYF.

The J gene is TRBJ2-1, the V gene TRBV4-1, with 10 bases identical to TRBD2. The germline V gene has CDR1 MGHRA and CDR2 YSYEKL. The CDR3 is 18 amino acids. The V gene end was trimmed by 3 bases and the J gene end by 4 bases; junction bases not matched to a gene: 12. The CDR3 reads CASSQLLAGVSGYNEQFF. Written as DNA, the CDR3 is TGCGCCAGCAGCCAGCTTCTAGCGGGAGTATCGGGATACAATGAGCAGTTCTTC.

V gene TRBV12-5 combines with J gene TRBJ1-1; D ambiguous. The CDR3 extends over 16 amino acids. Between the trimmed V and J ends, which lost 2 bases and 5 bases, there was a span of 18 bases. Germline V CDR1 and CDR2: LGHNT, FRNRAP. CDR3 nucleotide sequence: TGTGCTAGTGGTTTGACCCTCCCTGGATGGAGGACTGAAGCTTTCTTT. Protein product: CASGLTLPGWRTEAFF.

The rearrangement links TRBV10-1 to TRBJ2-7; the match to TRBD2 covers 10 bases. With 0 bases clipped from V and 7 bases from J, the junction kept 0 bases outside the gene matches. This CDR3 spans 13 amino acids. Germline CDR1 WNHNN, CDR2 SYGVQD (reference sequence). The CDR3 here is CASSESLAGEQYF. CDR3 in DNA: TGCGCCAGCAGTGAGTCACTAGCGGGGGAGCAGTACTTC.

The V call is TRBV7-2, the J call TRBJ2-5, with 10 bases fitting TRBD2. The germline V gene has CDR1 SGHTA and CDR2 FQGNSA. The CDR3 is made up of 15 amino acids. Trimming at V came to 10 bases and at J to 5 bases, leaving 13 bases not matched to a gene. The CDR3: CATGEASGSGETQYF. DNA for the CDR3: TGTGCCACCGGTGAGGCTAGCGGGAGTGGGGAGACCCAGTACTTC.

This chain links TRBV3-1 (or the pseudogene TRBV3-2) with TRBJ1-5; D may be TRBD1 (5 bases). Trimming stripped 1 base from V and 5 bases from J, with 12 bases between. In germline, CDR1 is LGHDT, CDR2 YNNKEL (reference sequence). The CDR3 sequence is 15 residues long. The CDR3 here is CASSQGGSIDQPQHF. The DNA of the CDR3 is TGTGCCAGCAGCCAAGGGGGGAGCATTGATCAGCCCCAGCATTTT.

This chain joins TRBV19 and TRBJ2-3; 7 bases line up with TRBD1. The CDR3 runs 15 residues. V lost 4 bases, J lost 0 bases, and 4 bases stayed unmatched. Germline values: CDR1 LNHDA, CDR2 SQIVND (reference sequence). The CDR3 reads CASSTSGQSTDTQYF. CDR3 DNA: TGTGCCAGTAGTACCTCGGGACAGAGCACAGATACGCAGTATTTT.

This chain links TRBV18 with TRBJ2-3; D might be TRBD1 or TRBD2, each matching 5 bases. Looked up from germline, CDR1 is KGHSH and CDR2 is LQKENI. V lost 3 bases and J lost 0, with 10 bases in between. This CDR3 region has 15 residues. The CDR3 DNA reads TGTGCCAGCTCACCCAACCGGGACAGCACAGATACGCAGTATTTT. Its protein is CASSPNRDSTDTQYF.

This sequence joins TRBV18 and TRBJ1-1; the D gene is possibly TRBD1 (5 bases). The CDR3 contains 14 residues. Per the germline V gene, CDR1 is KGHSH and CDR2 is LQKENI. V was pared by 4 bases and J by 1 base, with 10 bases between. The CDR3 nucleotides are TGTGCCAGCTCACTACAGGTTCAGAACACTGAAGCTTTCTTT. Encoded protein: CASSLQVQNTEAFF.

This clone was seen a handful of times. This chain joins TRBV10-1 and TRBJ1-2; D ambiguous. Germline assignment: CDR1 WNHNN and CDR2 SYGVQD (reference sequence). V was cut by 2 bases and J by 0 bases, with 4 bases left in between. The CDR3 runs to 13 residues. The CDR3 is CASSEDSNYGYTF. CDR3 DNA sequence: TGCGCCAGCAGTGAGGACTCTAACTATGGCTACACCTTC.

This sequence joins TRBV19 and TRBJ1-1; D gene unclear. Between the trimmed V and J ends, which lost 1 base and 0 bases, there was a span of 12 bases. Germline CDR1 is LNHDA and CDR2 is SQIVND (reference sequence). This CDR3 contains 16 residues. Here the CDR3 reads CASSIVFREMNTEAFF. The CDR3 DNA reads TGTGCCAGTAGTATAGTTTTTAGAGAGATGAACACTGAAGCTTTCTTT.

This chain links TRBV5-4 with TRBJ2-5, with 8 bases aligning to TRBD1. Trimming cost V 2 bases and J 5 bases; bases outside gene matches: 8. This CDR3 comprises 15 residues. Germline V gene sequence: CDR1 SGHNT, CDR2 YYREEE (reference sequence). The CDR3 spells CASSFVRGQVETQYF. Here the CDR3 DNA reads TGTGCCAGCAGCTTTGTCAGGGGGCAGGTGGAGACCCAGTACTTC.

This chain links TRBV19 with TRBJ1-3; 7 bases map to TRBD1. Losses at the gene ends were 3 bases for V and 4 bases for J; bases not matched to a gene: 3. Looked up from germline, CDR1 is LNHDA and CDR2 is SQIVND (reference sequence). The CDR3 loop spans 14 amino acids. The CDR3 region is CASSIRDSGNTIYF. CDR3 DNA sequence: TGTGCCAGTAGTATCCGGGACAGCGGAAACACCATATATTTT.